This T cell receptor (beta chain) was recorded in a study of a mutant IDH1 vaccine in newly diagnosed glioma (TCRdb year 2021). Looking at the study overall: Of the approximately 34 treated patients, around 60% were male and about 40% were female, and a mean age of 40.4 years was recorded. Before enrollment, patients had received standard therapy of radiotherapy alone, temozolomide alone, or radiochemotherapy with temozolomide; most received the combination. Peripheral blood was collected at six visits: V03 (baseline), V05, V07, V10, V12 and V13. For exploratory analyses, fewer than 30 treated patients had longitudinal TCRB deep sequencing done wherever samples were available. Broader findings and caveats from the paper: PBMC samples for TCRB deep sequencing were selected based on availability. Vaccine-induced immune responses across multiple MHC alleles were detected in roughly 94% of patients. Changes in the top peripheral T cell clonotypes picked up by TCRB sequencing did not appear to be linked to pseudoprogression. It was noted by the authors that analyses of patient blood samples could not be reproduced owing to sample limitations.

The germline V gene yields SNHLY for CDR1 and FYNNEI for CDR2. The CDR3 runs 13 amino acids, cysteine and phenylalanine included. Only the CDR3 portion is preserved as DNA: 39 bases, with reading frame beginning at the first base. On this clone itself: It has no known antigen specificity. No base quality information exists; no much larger clone differs at one position.

The library was obtained by the immunoSEQ multiplex PCR assay. Following the manufacturer's protocol, the hsTCRB Kit was used to amplify rearranged TCR beta chain sequences. An Illumina MiSeq was used to sequence the TCRB libraries. The authors' pipeline ran thus. The kit vendor's proprietary platform handled demultiplexing, trimming and gene mapping. TCRdb obtained this table from immuneACCESS and retained in-frame rearrangements with V and J assigned. These tables miss some clones; where compared with another copy, unresolved V genes account for less than half of the shortfall, and the remainder is unexplained. The V and J calls and clone size were taken over from that table, and D and trimming were inferred from the DNA. The sample yields about 96,000 clones; about 82% were counted once. The top ten clones comprise around 7% of the sample. The sample's time point label, in plain terms: baseline, week 1 (first vaccination visit). The treatment or condition label corresponds to: pre-vaccination baseline after standard-of-care therapy. Newly diagnosed WHO grade 3 or 4 IDH1-mutant astrocytomas showing loss of nuclear ATRX were present in the donors. The samples were drawn from NOA16, a multicentre, single-arm, open-label phase I trial in Germany that tested a mutant IDH1 peptide vaccine in humans for the first time. Blood drawn at visit V03 was used as the baseline sample for immunogenicity testing. Genomic DNA for TCRB sequencing was extracted from EDTA blood using the DNeasy Blood and Tissue Kit.

This TCR derives from a man aged 40-49 years with glioma. The chain couples TRBV2 to TRBJ1-3; the D gene is unclear. The specimen was PBMCs, collected from a glioma patient treated with radiotherapy, temozolomide or both. The DNA sequence reads TGTGTTCAATTGAGGCTCTCTGGAAACACCATATATTTT. Protein translation: CVQLRLSGNTIYF.